These 12 T cell receptor beta chains were sequenced from one sample in a study of blood T cell repertoires in COVID-19 (dated by TCRdb to about 2020). To prepare the library, the immunoSEQ multiplex PCR assay was applied. TCRdb carries this immuneACCESS record with in-frame sequences only. Its versions omit some clonotypes, under half of them owing to an unresolved V gene in the studies checked, with the rest unexplained. This sample gives fewer than 500,000 clones in total; 85% to 90% of them show up just once. 1.1% of the sample belongs to the ten largest clones. Sample: PBMCs or T cells enriched from blood (not recorded which). These receptor sequences come from a young man who had recovered from COVID-19.

The chain carries TRBV19 and TRBJ2-1; 7 nucleotides agree with TRBD1. Germline V lookup: CDR1 LNHDA, CDR2 SQIVND (reference sequence). The CDR3 loop spans 14 amino acids. The ends lost 0 bases at V and 8 bases at J; junction bases unmatched: 4. Written as DNA, the CDR3 is TGTGCCAGTAGTATAGAGAACAGGGGTTATGAGCAGTTCTTC. As protein: CASSIENRGYEQFF.

The chain uses TRBV5-1 and TRBJ2-1; D is perhaps TRBD1 (6 bases). The CDR3 sequence is 15 residues long. Trimming cost V 3 bases and J 8 bases, with 18 bases left between them. From germline, CDR1 is SGHRS and CDR2 YFSETQ. CDR3 protein: CASSYGTLALYEQFF. The CDR3 coding sequence is TGCGCCAGCAGCTACGGGACATTGGCTTTGTATGAGCAGTTCTTC.

Comment on this clone: Other DNA sequences in this specimen translate into the identical CDR3. This chain links TRBV18 with TRBJ2-3; 7 bases are shared with TRBD2. The CDR3 has 15 residues. V dropped 0 bases and J dropped 0; count of bases not matched to a gene: 0. Germline V gene data show CDR1 as KGHSH and CDR2 as LQKENI. The CDR3 sequence: CASSPPGGSTDTQYF. CDR3 bases: TGTGCCAGCTCACCACCGGGAGGGAGCACAGATACGCAGTATTTT.

This sequence joins TRBV12-3 or TRBV12-4 and TRBJ2-5; D is possibly TRBD2 (6 bases). This CDR3 comprises 13 residues. The germline V and J ends were trimmed by 3 bases and 3 bases, with 8 bases remaining between them. The CDR3 here is CASSLGEEETQYF. CDR3 sequence (DNA): TGTGCCAGCAGTTTGGGGGAGGAAGAGACCCAGTACTTC.

This clone was detected a few times. The V gene is TRBV6-2 or TRBV6-3, the J gene TRBJ2-2, with 9 bases that match TRBD2. The CDR3 covers 15 residues. Germline CDR1 is MNHEY and CDR2 is SVGEGT. Germline trimming cut 5 bases from V and 3 bases from J; bases unmatched to any gene: 4. The CDR3: CASSRSGSYTGELFF. Written as DNA, the CDR3 is TGTGCCAGCAGTCGTAGCGGGAGTTACACCGGGGAGCTGTTTTTT.

The chain employs TRBV7-9 and TRBJ1-5; TRBD1 matches 7 bases. The germline CDR1 and CDR2 sequences are SEHNR and FQNEAQ (reference sequence). J was trimmed by 3 bases and V by 5 bases; bases with no gene match: 7. The CDR3 covers 15 residues. The CDR3 loop is CASSARQGDNQPQHF. The CDR3 nucleotides are TGTGCCAGCAGCGCCAGACAGGGCGACAATCAGCCCCAGCATTTT.

This rearrangement joins TRBV12-3 or TRBV12-4 to TRBJ2-7; 13 bases align to TRBD2. The CDR3 sequence is 13 residues long. The trim removed 10 bases at V and 5 bases at J, leaving 5 bases unmatched. CDR3 region: CATRTSGSNEQYF. The CDR3 DNA follows: TGTGCCACACGGACTAGCGGGAGTAACGAGCAGTACTTC.

V gene TRBV3-1 (or the pseudogene TRBV3-2) combines with J gene TRBJ2-3; possible D gene TRBD1, 5 bases. The CDR3 contains 12 residues. The germline CDR1 and CDR2 sequences are LGHDT and YNNKEL (reference sequence). Trimming removed 3 bases from V and 9 bases from J, with 10 bases in between. The CDR3 here is CASSQGLGTQYF. CDR3 coding DNA: TGTGCCAGCAGCCAGGGGCTCGGGACGCAGTATTTT.

This clone was picked up one time. V gene TRBV5-1 combines with J gene TRBJ2-3, with 11 bases fitting TRBD2. The CDR3 is 16 residues long. The trim removed 5 bases at V and 4 bases at J, leaving 9 bases unmatched. Germline V gene data show CDR1 as SGHRS and CDR2 as YFSETQ. The DNA for the CDR3 is TGCGCCAGCAGAGAAATAGCGGGAGGGGGTGCAGATACGCAGTATTTT. This translates into CASREIAGGGADTQYF.

The CDR3 DNA reads TGTGCCAGCAGCCAAGGGACTTTTAACACTGAAGCTTTCTTT. Its translation: CASSQGTFNTEAFF. The chain combines TRBV3-1 (or the pseudogene TRBV3-2) with TRBJ1-1, with D unclear. Per the germline V gene, CDR1 is LGHDT and CDR2 is YNNKEL (reference sequence). This CDR3 is built from 14 residues. With 1 base removed from V and 2 bases from J, the gap between germline ends came to 8 bases.

The chain employs TRBV28 and TRBJ1-2; D call uncertain. Germline V lookup: CDR1 MDHEN, CDR2 SYDVKM. V lost 2 bases, J lost 7 bases, and 11 bases lay in between. This CDR3 is 13 amino acids long. CDR3 sequence: CASSLGRAGGYTF. CDR3 DNA: TGTGCCAGCAGTTTAGGAAGAGCAGGTGGCTACACCTTC.

The CDR3 reads CASHTGTGWYGYTF. In DNA form, the CDR3 reads TGTGCCAGTCACACCGGGACAGGGTGGTATGGCTACACCTTC. The chain has TRBV19 and TRBJ1-2, with 9 positions matching TRBD1. The CDR3 is made up of 14 amino acids. Germline CDR1 reads LNHDA; CDR2 reads SQIVND (reference sequence). V was pared by 8 bases and J by 5 bases, with 9 bases of the junction left unmatched.